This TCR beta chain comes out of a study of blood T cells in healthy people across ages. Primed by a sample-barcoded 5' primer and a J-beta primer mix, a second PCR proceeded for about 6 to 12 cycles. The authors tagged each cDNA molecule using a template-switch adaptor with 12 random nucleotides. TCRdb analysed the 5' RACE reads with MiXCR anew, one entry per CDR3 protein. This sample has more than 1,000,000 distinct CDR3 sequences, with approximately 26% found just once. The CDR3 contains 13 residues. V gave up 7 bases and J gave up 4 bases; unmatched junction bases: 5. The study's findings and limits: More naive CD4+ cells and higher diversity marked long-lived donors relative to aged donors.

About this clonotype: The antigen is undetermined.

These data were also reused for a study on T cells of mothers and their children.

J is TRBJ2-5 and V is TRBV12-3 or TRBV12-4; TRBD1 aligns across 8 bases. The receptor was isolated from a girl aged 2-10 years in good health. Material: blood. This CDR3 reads CASTRTGPETQYF. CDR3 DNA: TGTGCCAGCACGCGGACAGGGCCAGAGACCCAGTACTTC.